Below, 28 T cell receptor beta chains from the same sample are listed, as sequenced in a study of neurological immune-mediated disorders. TCRdb re-called the 5' RACE reads through MiXCR, storing one row per CDR3 protein. The repertoire holds fewer than 75,000 distinct CDR3 sequences, roughly 4.3% seen once, with 6.5% to 7.5% in the top ten. Sequenced input: PBMCs. The receptors derive from a man aged 25 to 40 with multiple sclerosis.

In its sample, this clonotype was seen many times. CDR3 residues: CASSLDTIATNEKLFF. DNA for the CDR3: TGCGCCAGCAGCTTGGACACCATTGCAACTAATGAAAAACTGTTTTTT. This sequence joins TRBV5-1 and TRBJ1-4; D is uncertain. The germline V gene encodes CDR1 SGHRS and CDR2 YFSETQ. The CDR3 length is 16 residues. The ends were cut back, 0 bases at V and 0 bases at J, with 9 bases in the middle.

The rearrangement joins TRBV3-1 to TRBJ2-3, with D possibly being TRBD2 (5 bases). Trimming took off 0 bases at V and 6 bases at J, with 19 bases between the two ends. Germline CDR1 LGHDT, CDR2 YNNKEL (reference sequence). This CDR3 comprises 17 residues. CDR3 residues: CASSQELGKRDRDTQYF. The CDR3 bases are TGTGCCAGCAGCCAAGAGCTTGGCAAGAGGGATCGGGATACGCAGTATTTT.

To note about this clonotype: This may be a read error, as it is one base from a much larger clone. The gene calls are TRBV7-9 and TRBJ1-1; tentative D call: TRBD1 (5 bases). Deletions cut 5 bases from V and 2 bases from J, with 12 bases between. Germline V lookup: CDR1 SEHNR, CDR2 FQNEAQ (reference sequence). CDR3 length: 14 amino acids. DNA of the CDR3: TGTGCCAGCAGCGGAAACCAGGGAAACACTGAAGCTTTCTTT. Translation gives CASSGNQGNTEAFF.

This clonotype has more than one count but fewer than ten. The genes are TRBV3-1 and TRBJ1-4; weak D call: TRBD1 (5 bases). Trimming took 3 bases from V and 8 from J, leaving 10 bases between them. From germline, CDR1 is LGHDT and CDR2 YNNKEL (reference sequence). The CDR3 is 13 amino acids. As DNA, the CDR3 is TGTGCCAGCAGCCACAGGGCGACCGAAAAACTGTTTTTT. It is translated as CASSHRATEKLFF.

The rearrangement joins TRBV19 to TRBJ1-1, with a weak D call TRBD1 (5 bases). The CDR3 extends over 13 amino acids. Germline V gives CDR1 LNHDA, CDR2 SQIVND (reference sequence). The V end was cut by 7 bases, the J end by 5 bases, with 14 bases between. Here the CDR3 reads CASNERGGTEAFF. Written as DNA, the CDR3 is TGTGCCAGTAACGAAAGGGGAGGAACTGAAGCTTTCTTT.

This chain connects TRBV18 to TRBJ1-2, with TRBD1 as a possible D gene (6 bases). The germline V gene has CDR1 KGHSH and CDR2 LQKENI. This CDR3 comprises 13 residues. Trimming cost V 6 bases and J 8 bases, with 16 bases left between them. CDR3 sequence reads: CASSSSTGFGYTF. The CDR3 DNA reads as TGTGCCAGCTCGTCCTCGACAGGTTTCGGCTACACCTTC.

As for this clonotype: The conserved phenylalanine or tryptophan normally closing the CDR3 is absent here, so this likely arose from a read error. The chain's CDR3 is CASSKTSDSYNEQFL. The CDR3, as DNA: TGTGCCAGCTCAAAAACTAGCGACTCCTACAATGAGCAGTTCTTA. V is TRBV18 and J is TRBJ2-1; 7 bases agree with TRBD2. V lost 5 bases and J lost 0; bases outside the gene matches: 4. CDR1 is KGHSH, CDR2 LQKENI, per germline. The CDR3 contains 15 residues.

Only a few counts were recorded for this clonotype. The chain employs TRBV21-1 and TRBJ2-5; the table's TRBD1 call for D was not verified on the DNA. TRBV21-1 is labeled a pseudogene. The CDR3 loop spans 14 amino acids. The CDR3 DNA reads as TGTGCCAGCAGCAAAGTAGGGGGGCTGGAGACCCAGTACTTC. Translating it yields CASSKVGGLETQYF.

Concerning this clonotype itself: This may arise from a read error, as a much more abundant clone is one base away. The V gene is TRBV15, the J gene TRBJ1-1; unclear D gene. CDR3 length: 12 residues. Germline loops: CDR1 LNHNV, CDR2 YYDKDF (reference sequence). Trimming stripped 5 bases from V and 0 bases from J, with 4 bases between. In DNA form, the CDR3 reads TGTGCCACCAGCCAGGTGAACACTGAAGCTTTCTTT. The encoded protein is CATSQVNTEAFF.

The chain couples TRBV5-6 to TRBJ1-1; 8 bases are shared with TRBD1. The junction had 10 bases not matched to a gene; V was cut back by 4 bases and J by 11 bases. Germline CDR1 SGHDT, CDR2 YYEEEE. The CDR3 extends over 13 amino acids. The CDR3 DNA follows: TGTGCCAGCAGCAGAGACAGGGGATATCAGGCTTTCTTT. This translates into CASSRDRGYQAFF.

This clonotype was seen more than once but under ten times. A junction end diverges from the germline sequence, so it may reflect a read error. The CDR3 is CASSFNLQGTQYF. The CDR3 DNA follows: TGTGCCAGCAGCTTTAACCTACAAGGGACCCAGTACTTC. V is TRBV7-6 and J is TRBJ2-5, with unresolved D. From germline, CDR1 is SGHVS and CDR2 FNYEAQ. The CDR3 is 13 residues long.

This clonotype has a count of ten or more. V and J are TRBV5-1 and TRBJ2-2; D is possibly TRBD1 or TRBD2 (7 bases each). V dropped 4 bases and J dropped 6 bases, with 16 bases sitting between them. CDR1 and CDR2 from the germline V gene are SGHRS and YFSETQ. This CDR3 has 15 amino acids. CDR3 residues: CASSALQGRAGELFF. Written as DNA, the CDR3 is TGCGCCAGCAGCGCCCTACAGGGGAGGGCCGGGGAGCTGTTTTTT.

The V gene is TRBV12-3 or TRBV12-4, the J gene TRBJ1-5, with D maybe TRBD1 (5 bases). V was pared by 6 bases and J by 0 bases, with 12 bases between. This CDR3 is built from 15 residues. CDR3 in amino acids: CASSAGTLSNQPQHF. CDR3 coding DNA: TGTGCCAGCAGCGCGGGGACTCTTAGCAATCAGCCCCAGCATTTT.

The table lists this clonotype with many counts. The chain uses TRBV12-3 or TRBV12-4 and TRBJ2-2, with D possibly matching TRBD1 (5 bases). The V end was cut by 8 bases, the J end by 0 bases, with 10 bases between. This CDR3 has 14 residues. CDR3 protein: CASYGATNTGELFF. The CDR3 DNA reads as TGTGCCAGCTATGGGGCAACGAACACCGGGGAGCTGTTTTTT.

This clonotype has ten or more counts. This chain uses TRBV28 with TRBJ1-1; TRBD1 is a possible D gene (5 bases). Trimming removed 7 bases from V and 4 bases from J, with 13 bases in between. Germline V lookup: CDR1 MDHEN, CDR2 SYDVKM. The CDR3 covers 13 residues. CDR3: CASTGAGVTEAFF. As DNA, the CDR3 is TGTGCCAGCACCGGGGCAGGCGTCACTGAAGCTTTCTTT.

This chain connects TRBV18 to TRBJ1-2, with D tentatively TRBD1 (6 bases). The V gene lost 6 bases and the J gene lost 4 bases, with 15 bases spanning the gap. The V gene's germline CDR1 is KGHSH and CDR2 LQKENI. CDR3 length equals 14 residues. In DNA, the CDR3 is TGTGCCAGCTCTAATGACAGGCACATCTATGGCTACACCTTC. It encodes CASSNDRHIYGYTF.

This clonotype showed up many times. CDR3 DNA sequence: TGTGCCAGCAGCCCTCTGGCGGGCAGCACAGATACGCAGTATTTT. It encodes CASSPLAGSTDTQYF. The rearrangement joins TRBV27 to TRBJ2-3; tentative D call: TRBD2 (5 bases). Trimming removed 6 bases from V and 0 bases from J, with 13 bases in between. The CDR3 runs to 15 residues. Germline V gene data show CDR1 as MNHEY and CDR2 as SMNVEV (reference sequence).

This clonotype was observed at least ten times. The J gene is TRBJ1-2, the V gene TRBV12-3 or TRBV12-4; no clear D. V was cut by 5 bases and J by 8 bases, with 15 bases left in between. The CDR3 sequence is 13 residues long. CDR3 sequence: CASSTRGFRGYTF. The CDR3 DNA follows: TGTGCCAGCAGTACACGAGGGTTTCGCGGCTACACCTTC.

At least ten counts were recorded for this clonotype. The chain couples TRBV5-1 to TRBJ1-2; D ambiguous. The CDR3 extends over 12 amino acids. V lost 0 bases to trimming and J lost 7 bases, with 7 bases between them. Germline V gives CDR1 SGHRS, CDR2 YFSETQ. The CDR3 bases are TGCGCCAGCAGCTTGGCTTGGGGTGGCTACACCTTC. Its protein product is CASSLAWGGYTF.

Turning to this clonotype: Possible read error: a much larger clone is one base away. The chain has TRBV5-5 and TRBJ1-1; D is ambiguous. Germline assignment: CDR1 SGHKS and CDR2 YYEKEE (reference sequence). This CDR3 contains 14 residues. CDR3 DNA: TGTGTCAGCAGCTTGAAATTCGCGAACACTGAAGCTTTCTTT. It yields the protein CVSSLKFANTEAFF.

This clonotype was counted at least ten times. The chain uses TRBV12-5 and TRBJ2-1, with TRBD2 matching 7 bases. This CDR3 contains 17 residues. In germline, CDR1 is LGHNT, CDR2 FRNRAP. The V and J ends lost 1 base and 0 bases, in that order; junction bases with no gene match: 6. The CDR3 sequence: CASGLGRGLSSYNEQFF. CDR3 bases: TGTGCTAGTGGTTTGGGGCGGGGGTTAAGCTCCTACAATGAGCAGTTCTTC.

In its sample, this clonotype was seen many times. The chain joins TRBV7-8 to TRBJ2-1; 11 bases are a match to TRBD2. Unmatched junction bases numbered 21, after V lost 6 bases and J lost 14 bases. The CDR3 loop spans 17 amino acids. Germline assignment: CDR1 SGHVS and CDR2 FQNEAQ. CDR3 protein: CASRPLGLAGGVSPEFF. Written as DNA, the CDR3 is TGTGCCAGCAGACCACTCGGGCTAGCGGGGGGTGTCAGCCCAGAGTTCTTC.

V usage is TRBV30 and J usage is TRBJ1-5, with D possibly TRBD1 on 6 matching bases. The length of the CDR3 is 15 residues. The germline V gene encodes CDR1 GTSNPN and CDR2 SVGIG (reference sequence). Trimming shortened V by 1 base and J by 5 bases, and 15 bases separated the two germline ends. DNA of the CDR3: TGTGCCTGGAGTGGGTACAGGAGGGGGTATCAGCCCCAGCATTTT. Its translation: CAWSGYRRGYQPQHF.

This clonotype was seen ten or more times. The rearrangement links TRBV10-3 to TRBJ2-1; weak D call: TRBD2 (5 bases). CDR1 is ENHRY, CDR2 SYGVKD, per germline. The CDR3 runs to 14 residues. Trimming removed 10 bases from V and 4 bases from J, with 17 bases in between. CDR3 protein: CATSDPTGYNEQFF. The CDR3 DNA reads TGTGCCACTTCGGATCCGACGGGGTACAATGAGCAGTTCTTC.

This clonotype was seen repeatedly, ten times or more. The junction departs from the called germline gene at one end, perhaps through a read error. The chain recombines TRBV10-3 with TRBJ1-1, with D possibly matching TRBD1 (5 bases). Germline V gene lookup returns CDR1 ENHRY and CDR2 SYGVKD. The CDR3 totals 13 residues. CDR3 protein: CAISGQQNAEAFF. For the CDR3, the DNA is TGTGCCATCAGTGGACAGCAGAACGCTGAAGCTTTCTTT.

This clonotype was seen ten or more times. V is TRBV12-3 or TRBV12-4 and J is TRBJ2-2; possible D gene TRBD1, 5 bases. V lost 7 bases to trimming and J lost 3 bases, with 12 bases between them. This CDR3 comprises 14 residues. CDR3 nucleotide sequence: TGTGCCAGCATGGGCAGGGTGGACACCGGGGAGCTGTTTTTT. Its translation is CASMGRVDTGELFF.

The table lists this clonotype with a few counts. This chain connects TRBV3-1 to TRBJ1-1; possibly TRBD1 for D (6 bases). The V end lost 1 base, the J end lost 1 base, and 19 bases lay between the germline ends. The CDR3 covers 18 residues. CDR1 LGHDT and CDR2 YNNKEL come from the germline V gene (reference sequence). As DNA, the CDR3 is TGTGCCAGCAGCCAAGGAGGATACAGGGTATCCGCGAACACTGAAGCTTTCTTT. This sequence encodes CASSQGGYRVSANTEAFF. Full variable domain (rest looked up from reference TRBV3-1 and TRBJ1-1): DTAVSQTPKYLVTQMGNDKSIKCEQNLGHDTMYWYKQDSKKFLKIMFSYNNKELIINETVPNRFSPKSPDKAHLNLHINSLELGDSAVYFCASSQGGYRVSANTEAFFGQGTRLTVV.

This clonotype was detected ten times or more. This sequence joins TRBV10-3 and TRBJ1-1; D not certain. Germline CDR1 ENHRY, CDR2 SYGVKD. The CDR3 is made up of 14 amino acids. Trimming cost V 0 bases and J 2 bases, with 7 bases left between them. The DNA for the CDR3 is TGTGCCATCAGTGAGTCGGTAATCAACACTGAAGCTTTCTTT. It is translated as CAISESVINTEAFF.